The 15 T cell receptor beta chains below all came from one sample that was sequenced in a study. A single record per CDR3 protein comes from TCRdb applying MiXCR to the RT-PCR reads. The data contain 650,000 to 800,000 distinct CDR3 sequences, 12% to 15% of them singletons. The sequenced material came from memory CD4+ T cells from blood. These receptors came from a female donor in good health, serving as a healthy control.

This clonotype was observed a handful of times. Here the CDR3 reads CATSELWGGARDTQYF. CDR3 coding DNA: TGTGCCACCAGTGAACTCTGGGGCGGAGCAAGAGATACGCAGTATTTT. The genes are TRBV24-1 and TRBJ2-3; a weak D match, TRBD1 (5 bases). Trimming stripped 4 bases from V and 5 bases from J, with 18 bases between. CDR3 size: 16 residues. Germline V lookup: CDR1 KGHDR, CDR2 SFDVKD.

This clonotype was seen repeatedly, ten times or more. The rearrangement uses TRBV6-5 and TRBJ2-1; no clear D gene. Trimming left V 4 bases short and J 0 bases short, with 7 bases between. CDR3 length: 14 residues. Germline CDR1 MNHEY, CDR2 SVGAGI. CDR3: CASSSATSYNEQFF. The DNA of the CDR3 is TGTGCCAGCAGTTCGGCTACCTCCTACAATGAGCAGTTCTTC.

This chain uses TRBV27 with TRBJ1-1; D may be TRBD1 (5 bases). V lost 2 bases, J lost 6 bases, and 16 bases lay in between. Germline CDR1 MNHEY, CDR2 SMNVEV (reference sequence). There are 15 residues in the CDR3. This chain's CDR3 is CASSLRGPYFSEAFF. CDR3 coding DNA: TGTGCCAGCAGTTTACGGGGCCCCTACTTCTCTGAAGCTTTCTTT.

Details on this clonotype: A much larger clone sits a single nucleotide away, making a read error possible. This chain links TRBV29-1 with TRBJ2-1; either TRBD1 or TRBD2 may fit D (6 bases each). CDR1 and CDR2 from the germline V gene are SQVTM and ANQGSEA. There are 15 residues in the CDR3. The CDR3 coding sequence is TGCAGCGTGGGGGCGGGGACCCTAACAGACAATGACCAGTTCTTC. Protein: CSVGAGTLTDNDQFF.

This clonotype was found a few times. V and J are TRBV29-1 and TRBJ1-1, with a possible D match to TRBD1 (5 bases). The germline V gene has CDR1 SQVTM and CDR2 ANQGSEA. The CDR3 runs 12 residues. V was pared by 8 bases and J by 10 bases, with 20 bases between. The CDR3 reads CSSKTGGTVAFF. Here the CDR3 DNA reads TGCAGCTCAAAAACGGGGGGGACGGTAGCTTTCTTT.

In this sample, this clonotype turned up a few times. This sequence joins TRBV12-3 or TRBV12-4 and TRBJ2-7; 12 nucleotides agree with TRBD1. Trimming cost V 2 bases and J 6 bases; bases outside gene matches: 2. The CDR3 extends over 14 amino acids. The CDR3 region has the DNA TGTGCCAGCAGTTTAAGGGACAGGGGGCCCGAGCAGTACTTC. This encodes CASSLRDRGPEQYF.

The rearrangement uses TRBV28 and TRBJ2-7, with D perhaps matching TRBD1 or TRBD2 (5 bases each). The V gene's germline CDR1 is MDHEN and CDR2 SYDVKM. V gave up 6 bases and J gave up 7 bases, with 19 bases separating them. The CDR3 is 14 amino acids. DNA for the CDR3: TGTGCCAGCAGCTTGGGGACCTCACTAAGGGAGCAGTACTTC. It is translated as CASSLGTSLREQYF.

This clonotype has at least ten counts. As DNA, the CDR3 is TGTGCCAGCAGTTACCCTAGGGTAGATTCGAACACCGGGGAGCTGTTTTTT. Translating it yields CASSYPRVDSNTGELFF. V is TRBV6-2 or TRBV6-3 and J is TRBJ2-2; D not certain. Trimming stripped 2 bases from V and 0 bases from J, with 13 bases between. Germline V gene lookup returns CDR1 MNHEY and CDR2 SVGEGT. The CDR3 covers 17 residues.

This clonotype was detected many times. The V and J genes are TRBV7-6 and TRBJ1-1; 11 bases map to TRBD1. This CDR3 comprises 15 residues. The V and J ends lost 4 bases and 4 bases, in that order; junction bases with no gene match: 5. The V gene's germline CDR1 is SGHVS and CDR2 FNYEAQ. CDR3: CASSSRGQGGTEAFF. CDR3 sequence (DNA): TGTGCCAGCAGCTCGAGGGGACAGGGGGGCACTGAAGCTTTCTTT.

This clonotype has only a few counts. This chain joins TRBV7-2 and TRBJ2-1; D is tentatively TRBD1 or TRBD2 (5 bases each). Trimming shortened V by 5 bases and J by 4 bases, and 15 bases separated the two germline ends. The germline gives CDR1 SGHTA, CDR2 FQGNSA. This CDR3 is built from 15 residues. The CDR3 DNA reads TGTGCCAGCAGCCCCGGGGCCGACCTGTACAATGAGCAGTTCTTC. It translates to CASSPGADLYNEQFF.

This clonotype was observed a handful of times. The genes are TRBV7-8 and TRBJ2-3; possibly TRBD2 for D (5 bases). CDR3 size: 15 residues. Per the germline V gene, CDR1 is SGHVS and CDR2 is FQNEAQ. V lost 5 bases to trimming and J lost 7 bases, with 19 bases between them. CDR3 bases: TGTGCCAGCAGCCTCCTGGAGGCCCGAAGCAATACGCAGTATTTT. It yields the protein CASSLLEARSNTQYF.

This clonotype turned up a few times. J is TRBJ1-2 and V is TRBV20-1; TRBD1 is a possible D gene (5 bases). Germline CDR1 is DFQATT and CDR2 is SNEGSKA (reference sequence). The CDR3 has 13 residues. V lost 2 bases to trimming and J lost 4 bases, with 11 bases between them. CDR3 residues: CSARRQFLYGYTF. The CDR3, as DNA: TGCAGTGCTAGACGACAGTTCCTCTATGGCTACACCTTC.

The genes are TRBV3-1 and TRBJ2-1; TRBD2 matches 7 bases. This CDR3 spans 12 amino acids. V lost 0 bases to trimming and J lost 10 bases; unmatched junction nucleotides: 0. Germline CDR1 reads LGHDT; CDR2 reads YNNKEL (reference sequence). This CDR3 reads CASSQEGGEQFF. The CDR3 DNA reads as TGTGCCAGCAGCCAAGAGGGGGGGGAGCAGTTCTTC.

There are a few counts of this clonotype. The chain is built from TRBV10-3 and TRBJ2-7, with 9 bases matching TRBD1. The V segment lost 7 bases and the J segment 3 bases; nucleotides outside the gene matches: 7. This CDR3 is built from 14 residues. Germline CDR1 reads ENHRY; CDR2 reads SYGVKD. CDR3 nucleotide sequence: TGTGCCATCACGGGACAGGGAGGCAGCTACGAGCAGTACTTC. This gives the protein CAITGQGGSYEQYF.

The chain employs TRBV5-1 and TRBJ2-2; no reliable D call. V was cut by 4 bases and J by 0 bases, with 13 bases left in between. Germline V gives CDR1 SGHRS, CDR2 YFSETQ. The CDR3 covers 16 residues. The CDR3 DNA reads TGCGCCAGCAGCCCCGACGGACGAGCGAACACCGGGGAGCTGTTTTTT. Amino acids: CASSPDGRANTGELFF.